Listed below are T cell receptor beta chains from one sample, sequenced in a study of T-cell reconstitution after alpha-beta-depleted transplantation in children. TCRdb passed the PCR reads through MiXCR, listing each CDR3 protein once. Here the sample spans roughly 420,000 distinct CDR3 sequences, under 20% being singletons. The specimen comprised PBMCs, mostly from graft donor cells, sampled 360 days after TCRalphabeta/CD19-depleted stem cell transplant. The receptors derive from a boy in the first two years of life who had a stem cell transplant for Wiskott-Aldrich syndrome, so the T cells may come from the graft donor. CDR3s include the opening cysteine and the closing phenylalanine or tryptophan. D genes are given only for firm matches. Clone sizes are given selectively: once, few, many, or a class where the clone is expanded.

-	TRBV6-1	TRBJ1-2	few	CASSEAATDYYGYTF	TGTGCCAGCAGTGAAGCCGCGACAGATTACTATGGCTACACCTTC
-	TRBV10-3	TRBJ2-1	-	CAISESRAKSNEQFF	TGTGCCATCAGTGAGTCGAGGGCGAAAAGCAATGAGCAGTTCTTC
-	TRBV4-1	TRBJ1-1	-	CASSQGGSANTEAFF	TGCGCCAGCAGCCAAGGGGGGTCAGCGAACACTGAAGCTTTCTTT
TRBD2	TRBV4-2	TRBJ2-3	once	CASSQMTGRDTQYF	TGTGCCAGCAGCCAGATGACCGGGAGGGATACGCAGTATTTT
-	TRBV5-1	TRBJ1-4	-	CASTDEAGTNEKLFF	TGCGCCAGCACCGATGAGGCAGGAACTAATGAAAAACTGTTTTTT
TRBD1	TRBV12-3/TRBV12-4	TRBJ2-2	few	CASSFTGTAVTGELFF	TGTGCCAGCAGTTTCACCGGGACAGCGGTCACCGGGGAGCTGTTTTTT
-	TRBV11-2	TRBJ2-3	-	CASSFLGSSDTQYF	TGTGCCAGCAGCTTCTTGGGTAGCTCAGATACGCAGTATTTT
TRBD2	TRBV5-1	TRBJ2-2	few	CASSWKTSGAGELFF	TGCGCCAGCAGCTGGAAGACTAGCGGGGCCGGGGAGCTGTTTTTT
-	TRBV3-1	TRBJ2-1	-	CASSKWTPPPPNEQFF	TGTGCCAGCAGCAAATGGACTCCTCCCCCCCCCAATGAGCAGTTCTTC
TRBD1	TRBV15	TRBJ2-5	-	CATSRTGGEETQYF	TGTGCCACCAGTCGGACAGGGGGGGAAGAGACCCAGTACTTC
-	TRBV5-1	TRBJ2-1	-	CASNGGQGKGTEQFF	TGCGCCAGCAATGGCGGGCAGGGAAAGGGAACTGAGCAGTTCTTC
-	TRBV18	TRBJ2-5	once	CASSSKEETQYF	TGTGCCAGCTCATCAAAAGAAGAGACCCAGTACTTC
TRBD1	TRBV5-6	TRBJ1-5	few	CASSLVGQFNQPQHF	TGTGCCAGCAGCTTGGTGGGACAGTTCAATCAGCCCCAGCATTTT
-	TRBV29-1	TRBJ2-1	few	CSVEQGTYNEQFF	TGCAGCGTTGAACAGGGGACCTACAATGAGCAGTTCTTC
-	TRBV24-1	TRBJ2-6	many	CATSAAGANVLTF	TGTGCCACCAGCGCTGCTGGGGCCAACGTCCTGACTTTC